The 24 T cell receptor beta chains below come from one sample, sequenced in a study of blood T cell repertoires in COVID-19. Data came from immunoSEQ multiplex PCR; TCRdb stores just in-frame clones and leaves some out. The sample records about 83,000 clones, around 90% being singletons. The material sequenced was peripheral blood. These receptors were collected from a man aged 55-75 years with acute or convalescent COVID-19.

The chain links TRBV29-1 to TRBJ2-1; 7 nucleotides match TRBD1. Germline V gene data show CDR1 as SQVTM and CDR2 as ANQGSEA. The CDR3 is 13 amino acids. With V trimmed by 6 bases and J by 8 bases, 10 bases remained unmatched. CDR3 in DNA: TGCAGCGTAGGAGACAGGGTATATGATGAGCAGTTCTTC. This translates into CSVGDRVYDEQFF.

In this sample, this clone turned up a few times. V usage is TRBV18 and J usage is TRBJ1-1; TRBD1 matches at 12 bases. After removal of 3 bases from V and 1 base from J, the junction contained 3 bases not matched to a gene. Germline loops: CDR1 KGHSH, CDR2 LQKENI. The CDR3 covers 16 residues. CDR3 bases: TGTGCCAGCTCACCTCCGGGACAGGGGGCGAACACTGAAGCTTTCTTT. Translated: CASSPPGQGANTEAFF.

This clone was observed a single time. The chain is built from TRBV19 and TRBJ2-7; 8 bases map to TRBD1. Germline V gene lookup returns CDR1 LNHDA and CDR2 SQIVND (reference sequence). The CDR3 is 17 residues long. V was pared by 7 bases and J by 2 bases, with 16 bases of the junction left unmatched. Here the CDR3 DNA reads TGTGCCAGTACCGCCGGGACAGGCGGCTCCATGACCTACGAGCAGTACTTC. Translating it yields CASTAGTGGSMTYEQYF.

The gene calls are TRBV9 and TRBJ2-4; a weak D match, TRBD2 (7 bases). Germline V lookup: CDR1 SGDLS, CDR2 YYNGEE. The V and J ends lost 3 bases and 2 bases respectively, with 9 bases between them. The CDR3 is 14 amino acids. In nucleotides, the CDR3 is TGTGCCAGCAGCGCGGGGGGCTCCAAAAACATTCAGTACTTC. Translating it yields CASSAGGSKNIQYF.

This rearrangement joins TRBV5-6 to TRBJ1-5; D gene ambiguous. Germline assignment: CDR1 SGHDT and CDR2 YYEEEE. The germline V and J ends were trimmed by 4 bases and 8 bases, with 13 bases remaining between them. The CDR3 has 13 residues. The CDR3 region is CASSANLREPQHF. The DNA of the CDR3 is TGTGCCAGCAGCGCAAACTTGAGAGAGCCCCAGCATTTT.

The chain combines TRBV7-2 with TRBJ2-2; 8 positions match TRBD1. The CDR3 covers 15 residues. J gave up 6 bases and V 4 bases, and 7 bases lay outside the gene matches. The germline CDR1 and CDR2 sequences are SGHTA and FQGNSA. This chain's CDR3 is CASSSLVQGAGELFF. The CDR3 nucleotides read TGTGCCAGCAGCTCCCTCGTACAGGGGGCCGGGGAGCTGTTTTTT.

The chain recombines TRBV19 with TRBJ1-5, with a possible D match to TRBD1 (6 bases). The CDR3 has 15 residues. The germline CDR1 and CDR2 sequences are LNHDA and SQIVND (reference sequence). V was pared by 6 bases and J by 6 bases, with 18 bases between. The CDR3 loop is CASSPVWGGSQPQHF. The CDR3 DNA follows: TGTGCCAGTAGCCCTGTCTGGGGGGGCAGTCAGCCCCAGCATTTT.

The chain combines TRBV15 with TRBJ2-7; D gene unclear. Deletions cut 1 base from V and 0 bases from J, with 7 bases between. This CDR3 has 14 amino acids. CDR1 and CDR2 from the germline V gene are LNHNV and YYDKDF (reference sequence). The DNA for the CDR3 is TGTGCCACCAGCAGAGGGCGGAGCTCCTACGAGCAGTACTTC. It encodes CATSRGRSSYEQYF.

This chain uses TRBV12-2 with TRBJ2-7; TRBD1 reflects the table's D call only, with no check against the DNA. TRBV12-2 is annotated as a pseudogene. This CDR3 has 16 amino acids. CDR3 in amino acids: CASRLGGTASSYEQYF. CDR3 bases: TGTGCAAGTCGCTTAGGTGGGACAGCTAGTTCCTACGAGCAGTACTTC.

This clone was observed a single time. The chain combines TRBV18 with TRBJ2-1, with 7 nucleotides matching TRBD2. J lost 4 bases, V lost 0 bases, and 6 bases had no gene match. The CDR3 loop spans 16 amino acids. From germline, CDR1 is KGHSH and CDR2 LQKENI. The chain's CDR3 is CASSPPAGPQYNEQFF. The CDR3 DNA follows: TGTGCCAGCTCACCACCAGCGGGGCCGCAGTACAATGAGCAGTTCTTC.

The rearrangement joins TRBV30 to TRBJ2-3, with D tentatively TRBD1 (5 bases). V was trimmed by 3 bases and J by 2 bases, leaving 15 bases between them. Germline V lookup: CDR1 GTSNPN, CDR2 SVGIG (reference sequence). CDR3 length: 15 residues. Here the CDR3 reads CAWSPTVMVTDTQYF. CDR3 sequence (DNA): TGTGCCTGGAGCCCGACAGTAATGGTCACAGATACGCAGTATTTT.

The gene calls are TRBV29-1 and TRBJ1-1; weak D call: TRBD1 (6 bases). The CDR3 is 13 residues long. Germline CDR1 SQVTM, CDR2 ANQGSEA. Trimming stripped 7 bases from V and 0 bases from J, with 12 bases between. CDR3 sequence reads: CSAHRDMNTEAFF. As DNA, the CDR3 is TGCAGCGCCCATCGGGACATGAACACTGAAGCTTTCTTT. Based on the CDR3 plus reference TRBV29-1 and TRBJ1-1, the full variable domain is SAVISQKPSRDICQRGTSLTIQCQVDSQVTMMFWYRQQPGQSLTLIATANQGSEATYESGFVIDKFPISRPNLTFSTLTVSNMSPEDSSIYLCSAHRDMNTEAFFGQGTRLTVV.

V and J are TRBV18 and TRBJ1-5; TRBD1 is a possible D gene (6 bases). CDR3 length equals 14 residues. Trimming shortened V by 3 bases and J by 6 bases, and 12 bases separated the two germline ends. Germline V gene data show CDR1 as KGHSH and CDR2 as LQKENI. The CDR3 nucleotides read TGTGCCAGCTCACCTCAGGGGCGCGGTCAGCCCCAGCATTTT. Translation gives CASSPQGRGQPQHF.

The chain employs TRBV6-2 or TRBV6-3 and TRBJ2-5; 13 bases agree with TRBD2. V shed 4 bases, J shed 0 bases, and the junction held 2 bases outside the gene matches. Germline V CDR1 and CDR2: MNHEY, SVGEGT. CDR3 length: 16 residues. The CDR3 loop is CASSSGLAGDQETQYF. Written as DNA, the CDR3 is TGTGCCAGCAGTTCAGGACTAGCGGGGGACCAAGAGACCCAGTACTTC.

The chain joins TRBV6-2 or TRBV6-3 to TRBJ2-7; D might be TRBD1 (7 bases). Per the germline V gene, CDR1 is MNHEY and CDR2 is SVGEGT. There are 12 residues in the CDR3. The V end lost 2 bases, the J end lost 10 bases, and 12 bases lay between the germline ends. This chain's CDR3 is CASSYARGDQYF. For the CDR3, the DNA is TGTGCCAGCAGTTACGCCAGGGGGGATCAGTACTTC.

The CDR3 here is CSASPRGGRETQYF. Written as DNA, the CDR3 is TGCAGTGCTAGTCCACGGGGGGGTCGGGAGACCCAGTACTTC. V usage is TRBV20-1 and J usage is TRBJ2-5, with 8 bases matching TRBD2. The CDR3 runs to 14 residues. Looked up from germline, CDR1 is DFQATT and CDR2 is SNEGSKA (reference sequence). With 3 bases clipped from V and 5 bases from J, the junction kept 8 bases outside the gene matches.

This chain links TRBV28 with TRBJ1-2, with TRBD1 identical over 7 bases. The ends lost 7 bases at V and 4 bases at J; junction bases unmatched: 0. This CDR3 contains 11 residues. Germline lookup yields CDR1 MDHEN and CDR2 SYDVKM. The CDR3 protein is CASTGGYGYTF. The CDR3 region has the DNA TGTGCCAGCACAGGGGGCTATGGCTACACCTTC.

This clone was detected once. The chain links TRBV5-6 to TRBJ2-3; 9 bases match TRBD2. Trimming cost V 1 base and J 2 bases; bases outside gene matches: 5. Germline lookup yields CDR1 SGHDT and CDR2 YYEEEE. The CDR3 runs to 16 residues. In nucleotides, the CDR3 is TGTGCCAGCAGCTTGTGGCTAGCGGGGTACACAGATACGCAGTATTTT. It yields the protein CASSLWLAGYTDTQYF.

The chain couples TRBV6-2 or TRBV6-3 to TRBJ2-1, with D maybe TRBD1 (5 bases). CDR3 length: 16 amino acids. V shed 5 bases and J shed 0 bases, with 14 bases lying between them. CDR1 and CDR2 (germline): MNHEY, SVGEGT. The DNA for the CDR3 is TGTGCCAGCAGTCCCCGGACAAGGTACTCCTACAATGAGCAGTTCTTC. This gives the protein CASSPRTRYSYNEQFF.

This sequence joins TRBV5-1 and TRBJ2-2; maybe TRBD1 (5 bases). V gave up 3 bases and J gave up 2 bases, with 8 bases separating them. CDR3 size: 14 residues. Germline V gene sequence: CDR1 SGHRS, CDR2 YFSETQ. The CDR3 DNA reads TGCGCCAGCAGCTCGGACACTAACACCGGGGAGCTGTTTTTT. Translating it yields CASSSDTNTGELFF.

V and J are TRBV27 and TRBJ1-6; no definite D call. V was clipped by 6 bases and J by 7 bases, with 16 bases between them. Germline-derived CDR1 and CDR2 are MNHEY and SMNVEV (reference sequence). This CDR3 has 15 amino acids. This CDR3 reads CASRTFSGRNSPLHF. CDR3 DNA sequence: TGTGCCAGCAGAACCTTTTCGGGGAGGAATTCACCCCTCCACTTT.

This chain uses TRBV27 with TRBJ2-7; TRBD2 matches 9 bases. Looked up from germline, CDR1 is MNHEY and CDR2 is SMNVEV (reference sequence). The CDR3 loop spans 14 amino acids. The V and J ends lost 7 bases and 2 bases, in that order; junction bases with no gene match: 6. The CDR3 coding sequence is TGTGCCAGCATCGCACTAGCGGGCACCTACGAGCAGTACTTC. This translates into CASIALAGTYEQYF.

This clone was recorded once. V gene TRBV7-2 combines with J gene TRBJ2-5, with D possibly being TRBD1 (6 bases). The CDR3 is made up of 15 amino acids. Per germline, CDR1 SGHTA and CDR2 FQGNSA. Trimming removed 6 bases at V and 4 bases at J, with 18 bases between. The DNA for the CDR3 is TGTGCCAGCAGTTCACAGGGTATTACGGCAGAGACCCAGTACTTC. Protein: CASSSQGITAETQYF. The full variable domain, its missing parts supplied by reference TRBV7-2 and TRBJ2-5, is GAGVSQSPSNKVTEKGKDVELRCDPISGHTALYWYRQSLGQGLEFLIYFQGNSAPDKSGLPSDRFSAERTGGSVSTLTIQRTQQEDSAVYLCASSSQGITAETQYFGPGTRLLVL.

V and J are TRBV21-1 and TRBJ1-1; the table assigns TRBD1, which was not confirmed against the DNA. TRBV21-1 is classified as a pseudogene. This CDR3 is built from 15 residues. CDR3 residues: CASSTRTGETLKAFF. CDR3 sequence (DNA): TGTGCCAGCAGCACCCGGACAGGGGAAACACTGAAAGCTTTCTTT.